Detailed here is one TCR beta chain. What it binds is unknown. CDR3 length equals 12 residues. V was pared by 3 bases and J by 3 bases, with 6 bases between. The germline V gene has CDR1 KGHSH and CDR2 LQKENI. With 60 Vbeta and 13 Jbeta primers, the PCR was carried out. Measured with immunoSEQ multiplex PCR; TCRdb has only the in-frame clones, and not every one. The repertoire holds more than 140,000 clones, with 75% to 80% as singletons. This entry belongs to a study of cytomegalovirus exposure and HLA in healthy donors. General observations from the study: In vitro, a few CMV-associated chains proved specific for CMV antigens.

The chain has TRBV18 and TRBJ2-7, with D maybe TRBD1 (5 bases). The receptor comes from a male donor in good health and CMV-seronegative. Source material: PBMCs. DNA for the CDR3: TGTGCCAGCTCACCCGACAGCTACGAGCAGTACTTC. The encoded protein is CASSPDSYEQYF.